This T cell receptor beta chain was profiled in a study of siplizumab effects on memory and regulatory T cells. Overall study results and limits: It was not possible to assign a naive or memory phenotype to roughly 75-95% of proliferating CD4+ or CD8+ clones. Siplizumab brought about a significant reduction in alloreactive sequences traceable to unstimulated CD4+ memory cells. Memory T cells appeared less diverse than naive cells, which seemed to contribute substantially to alloresponse.

The ends lost 2 bases at V and 5 bases at J; junction bases unmatched: 15. The CDR3 covers 18 residues. Germline V lookup: CDR1 SNHLY, CDR2 FYNNEI. As to this clone: Antigen: not known.

Assayed TCR templates numbered 80,000 to 100,000 for each sample. The data were produced by immunoSEQ multiplex PCR, yet TCRdb's version contains in-frame clones alone and is incomplete. Of some 81,000 clones listed, more than 85% are singletons. The chain combines TRBV2 with TRBJ2-1, with TRBD1 matching over 7 bases. Sequencing was carried out using CD8+ T cells sorted from blood. This clonotype was sampled from a human donor in good health. This chain's CDR3 is CASSESGYSGQTDNEQFF. The CDR3 coding sequence is TGTGCCAGCAGTGAATCAGGATATTCGGGACAGACTGACAATGAGCAGTTCTTC. The whole variable domain, filled in from reference TRBV2 and TRBJ2-1, reads EPEVTQTPSHQVTQMGQEVILRCVPISNHLYFYWYRQILGQKVEFLVSFYNNEISEKSEIFDDQFSVERPDGSNFTLKIRSTKLEDSAMYFCASSESGYSGQTDNEQFFGPGTRLTVL.